This TCR beta chain was profiled in a study of blood T cells in healthy people across ages. Concerning this clonotype: Its target is not known.

Primed by a sample-barcoded 5' primer and a J-beta primer mix, a second PCR proceeded for 7 to 11 cycles. From the 5' RACE reads, TCRdb called clonotypes with MiXCR, one entry per CDR3 protein. In the table there are roughly 1.5 million distinct CDR3 sequences, under 55% of which are singletons. The study, taken as a whole, reports: As age increased, TCR beta diversity per million T cells fell in a roughly linear fashion. Long-lived donors exceeded aged donors in naive CD4+ cells and diversity.

Source material: blood. The TCR comes from a woman younger than 30 in good health.

DNA for the CDR3: TGTGCCAGCAGTGGTGGGACTAGCGCTTACGCCGAGCAGTACTTC. Encoded protein: CASSGGTSAYAEQYF. V and J are TRBV27 and TRBJ2-4, with 10 bases aligning to TRBD2. The end of the DNA aligns better with TRBJ2-7, so the J call may be wrong. The CDR3 loop spans 15 amino acids. Germline CDR1 reads MNHEY; CDR2 reads SMNVEV (reference sequence).